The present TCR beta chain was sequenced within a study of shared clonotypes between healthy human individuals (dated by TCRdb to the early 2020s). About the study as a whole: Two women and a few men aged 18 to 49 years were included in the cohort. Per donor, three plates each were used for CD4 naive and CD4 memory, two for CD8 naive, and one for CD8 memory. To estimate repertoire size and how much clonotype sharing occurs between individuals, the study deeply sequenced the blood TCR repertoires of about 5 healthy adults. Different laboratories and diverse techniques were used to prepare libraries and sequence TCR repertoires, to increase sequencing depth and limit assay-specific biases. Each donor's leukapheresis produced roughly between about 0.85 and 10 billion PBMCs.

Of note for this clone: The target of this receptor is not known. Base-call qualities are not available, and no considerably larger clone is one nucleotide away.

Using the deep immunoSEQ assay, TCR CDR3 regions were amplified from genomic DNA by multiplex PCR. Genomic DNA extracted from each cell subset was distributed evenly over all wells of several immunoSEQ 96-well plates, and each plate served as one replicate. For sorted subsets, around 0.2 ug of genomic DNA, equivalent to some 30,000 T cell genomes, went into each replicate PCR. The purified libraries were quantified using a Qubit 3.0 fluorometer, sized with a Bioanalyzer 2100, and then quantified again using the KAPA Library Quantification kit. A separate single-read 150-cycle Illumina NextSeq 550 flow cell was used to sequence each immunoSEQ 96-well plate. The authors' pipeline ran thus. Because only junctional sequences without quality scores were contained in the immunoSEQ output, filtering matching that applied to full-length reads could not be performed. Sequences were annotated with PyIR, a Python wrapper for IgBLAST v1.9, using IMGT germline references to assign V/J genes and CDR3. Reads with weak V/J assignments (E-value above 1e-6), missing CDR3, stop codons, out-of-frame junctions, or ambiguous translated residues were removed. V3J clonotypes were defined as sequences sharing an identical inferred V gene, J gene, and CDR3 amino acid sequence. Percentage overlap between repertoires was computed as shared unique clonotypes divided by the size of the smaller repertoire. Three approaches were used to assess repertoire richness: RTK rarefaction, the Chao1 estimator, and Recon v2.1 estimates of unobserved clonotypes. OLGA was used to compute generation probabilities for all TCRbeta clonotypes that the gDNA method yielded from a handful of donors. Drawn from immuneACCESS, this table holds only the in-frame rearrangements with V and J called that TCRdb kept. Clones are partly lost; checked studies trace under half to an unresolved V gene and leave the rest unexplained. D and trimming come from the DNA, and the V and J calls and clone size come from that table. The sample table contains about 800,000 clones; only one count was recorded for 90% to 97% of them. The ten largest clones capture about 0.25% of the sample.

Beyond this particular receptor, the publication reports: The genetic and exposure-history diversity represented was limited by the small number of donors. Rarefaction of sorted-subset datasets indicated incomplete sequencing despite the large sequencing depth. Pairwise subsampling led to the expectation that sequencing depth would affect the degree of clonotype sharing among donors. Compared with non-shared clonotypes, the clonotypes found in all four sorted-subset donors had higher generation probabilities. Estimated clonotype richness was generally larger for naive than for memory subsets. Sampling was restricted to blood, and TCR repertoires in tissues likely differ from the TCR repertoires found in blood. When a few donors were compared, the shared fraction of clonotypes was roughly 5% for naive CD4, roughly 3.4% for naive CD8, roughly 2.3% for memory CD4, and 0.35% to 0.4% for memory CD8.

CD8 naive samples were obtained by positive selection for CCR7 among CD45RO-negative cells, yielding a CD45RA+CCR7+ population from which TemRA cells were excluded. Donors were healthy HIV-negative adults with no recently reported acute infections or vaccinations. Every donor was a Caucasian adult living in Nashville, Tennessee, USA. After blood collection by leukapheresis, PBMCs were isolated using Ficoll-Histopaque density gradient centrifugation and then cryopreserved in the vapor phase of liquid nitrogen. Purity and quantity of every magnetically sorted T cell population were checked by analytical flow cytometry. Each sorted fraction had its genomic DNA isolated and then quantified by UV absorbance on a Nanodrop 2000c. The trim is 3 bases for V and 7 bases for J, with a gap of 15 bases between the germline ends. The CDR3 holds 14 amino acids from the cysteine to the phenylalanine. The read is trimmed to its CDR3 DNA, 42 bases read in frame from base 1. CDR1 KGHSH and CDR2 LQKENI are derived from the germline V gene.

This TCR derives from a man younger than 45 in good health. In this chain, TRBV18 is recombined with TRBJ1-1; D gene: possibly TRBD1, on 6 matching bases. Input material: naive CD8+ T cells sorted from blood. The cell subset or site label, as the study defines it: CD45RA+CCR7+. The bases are TGTGCCAGCTCACCTTATGAACAGGGCGTTGAAGCTTTCTTT. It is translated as CASSPYEQGVEAFF.